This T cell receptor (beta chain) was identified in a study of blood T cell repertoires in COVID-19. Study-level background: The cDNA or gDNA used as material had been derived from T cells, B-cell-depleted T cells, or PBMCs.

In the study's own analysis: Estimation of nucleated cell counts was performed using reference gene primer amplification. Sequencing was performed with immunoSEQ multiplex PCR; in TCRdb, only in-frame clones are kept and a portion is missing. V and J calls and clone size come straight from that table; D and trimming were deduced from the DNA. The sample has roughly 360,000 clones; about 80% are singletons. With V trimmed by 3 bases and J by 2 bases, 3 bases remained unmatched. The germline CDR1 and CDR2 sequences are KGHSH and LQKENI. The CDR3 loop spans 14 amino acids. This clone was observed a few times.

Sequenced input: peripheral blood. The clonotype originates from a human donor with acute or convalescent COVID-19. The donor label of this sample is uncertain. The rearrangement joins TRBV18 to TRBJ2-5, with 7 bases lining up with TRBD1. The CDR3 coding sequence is TGTGCCAGCTCACCGACAGGGTTTCAAGAGACCCAGTACTTC. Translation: CASSPTGFQETQYF.